What follows are 10 T cell receptor beta chains derived from one specimen sequenced in a study of cytomegalovirus exposure and HLA in healthy donors. PCR primers comprised 60 Vbeta and 13 Jbeta primers. The data were produced by immunoSEQ multiplex PCR, yet TCRdb's version contains in-frame clones alone and is incomplete. The sample holds roughly 100,000 clones; roughly 82% are singletons and the top ten take 3% to 3.5%. Sequencing input: PBMCs. These receptors all come from a man aged 25-45 years in good health and CMV-seropositive.

This clone was seen more than once but under ten times. The chain links TRBV5-1 to TRBJ2-2; TRBD2 aligns across 7 bases. The CDR3 is 15 amino acids. Germline V gene sequence: CDR1 SGHRS, CDR2 YFSETQ. The V gene end was trimmed by 3 bases and the J gene end by 1 base; junction bases not matched to a gene: 3. CDR3 protein: CASSYPSGNTGELFF. The DNA of the CDR3 is TGCGCCAGCAGCTATCCTAGCGGGAACACCGGGGAGCTGTTTTTT.

The count of this clone is one. The V and J genes are TRBV7-2 and TRBJ2-1, with 9 positions matching TRBD2. CDR1 and CDR2 (germline): SGHTA, FQGNSA. The CDR3 consists of 15 residues. Trimming cost V 5 bases and J 8 bases; bases outside gene matches: 10. The DNA for the CDR3 is TGTGCCAGCAGCCCCGGTAGCGGGAGTATTGATGAGCAGTTCTTC. It encodes CASSPGSGSIDEQFF.

The sample holds a few counts of this clone. The V call is TRBV7-9, the J call TRBJ1-5; TRBD1 might be the D (6 bases). V lost 5 bases, J lost 7 bases, and 15 bases lay in between. Looked up from germline, CDR1 is SEHNR and CDR2 is FQNEAQ (reference sequence). The CDR3 contains 14 residues. The CDR3 is CASSPDSLGQPQHF. The DNA of the CDR3 is TGTGCCAGCAGCCCGGACAGTCTTGGACAGCCCCAGCATTTT.

The chain has TRBV25-1 and TRBJ2-2; 7 nucleotides agree with TRBD1. Trimming at V came to 7 bases and at J to 1 base, leaving 3 bases not matched to a gene. CDR1 is MGHDK and CDR2 is SYGVNS in the germline V gene. This CDR3 is built from 14 residues. The CDR3 loop is CASTGQENTGELFF. DNA for the CDR3: TGTGCCAGCACTGGACAGGAGAACACCGGGGAGCTGTTTTTT.

The chain combines TRBV7-2 with TRBJ2-4, with TRBD1 matching 8 bases. Germline trimming cut 4 bases from V and 7 bases from J; bases unmatched to any gene: 9. CDR1 SGHTA and CDR2 FQGNSA come from the germline V gene. The CDR3 contains 15 residues. CDR3 residues: CASSYHQGAMNIQYF. The CDR3, as DNA: TGTGCCAGCAGCTACCACCAGGGGGCGATGAACATTCAGTACTTC.

V and J are TRBV30 and TRBJ2-7; 13 nucleotides align to TRBD2. This CDR3 has 16 residues. Trimming cost V 2 bases and J 2 bases; bases outside gene matches: 6. CDR1 is GTSNPN and CDR2 is SVGIG in the germline V gene (reference sequence). CDR3 in amino acids: CAWSRGTSGTTYEQYF. CDR3 in DNA: TGTGCCTGGAGTAGAGGGACTAGCGGGACCACCTACGAGCAGTACTTC.

This clone was picked up a small number of times. This chain joins TRBV6-4 and TRBJ2-6, with D possibly TRBD1 on 6 matching bases. Germline values: CDR1 MRHNA, CDR2 SNTAGT. V shed 8 bases and J shed 0 bases, with 14 bases lying between them. The CDR3 covers 16 residues. In DNA, the CDR3 is TGTGCCAGCGGCCCGACAGGCAACTCTGGGGCCAACGTCCTGACTTTC. Translation gives CASGPTGNSGANVLTF.

This chain connects TRBV7-9 to TRBJ2-1, with TRBD2 matching over 7 bases. The CDR3 loop spans 15 amino acids. Germline CDR1 reads SEHNR; CDR2 reads FQNEAQ (reference sequence). Germline trimming cut 0 bases from V and 2 bases from J; bases unmatched to any gene: 1. CDR3 sequence reads: CASSLAAGAYNEQFF. The CDR3 DNA sequence: TGTGCCAGCAGCTTAGCCGCGGGAGCCTACAATGAGCAGTTCTTC.

The rearrangement joins TRBV6-4 to TRBJ2-1, with 9 bases matching TRBD2. Per germline, CDR1 MRHNA and CDR2 SNTAGT. The CDR3 sequence is 18 residues long. With 9 bases clipped from V and 2 bases from J, the junction kept 17 bases outside the gene matches. The CDR3 DNA follows: TGTGCCAGAGTAGCGGGAGTGGCCCCTGGGGCGGCCTACAATGAGCAGTTCTTC. Translation: CARVAGVAPGAAYNEQFF.

This chain links TRBV6-1 with TRBJ1-6; no firm D call. V was cut by 7 bases and J by 10 bases, with 5 bases left in between. This CDR3 comprises 10 residues. CDR1 is MNHNS and CDR2 is SASEGT in the germline V gene. The CDR3 region has the DNA TGTGCCAGCAACGCGTCACCCCTCCACTTT. Translating gives CASNASPLHF.